This T cell receptor beta chain emerged from a study of blood T cells in healthy people across ages. CDR1 and CDR2 from the germline V gene are SEHNR and FQNEAQ (reference sequence). J lost 4 bases, V lost 1 base, and 8 bases had no gene match. The CDR3 spans 16 residues. A J-beta primer mix and a sample-barcoded 5' primer were used in a second PCR of roughly 7 to 12 cycles. Every cDNA was tagged by a template-switch adaptor with 12 random nucleotides. TCRdb redid the calling of the 5' RACE reads with MiXCR, one entry per CDR3 protein. The repertoire has around 800,000 distinct CDR3 sequences, 53% of them found once; the top ten carry about 42%. Points on this clonotype: Antigen: not known.

Healthy Caucasian individuals from Russia aged about 6 to 95 served as donors. General study results and limits: The fall in TCR beta diversity per million T cells was roughly linear with age. More naive CD4+ cells and higher diversity were found in long-lived than in aged donors.

The chain links TRBV7-9 to TRBJ2-5; 8 nucleotides line up with TRBD1. Material: blood. The sequence was collected from an older man in good health. CDR3 region: CASSLGDRGMAETQYF. The CDR3 nucleotides are TGTGCCAGCAGCTTAGGAGACAGGGGAATGGCAGAGACCCAGTACTTC.